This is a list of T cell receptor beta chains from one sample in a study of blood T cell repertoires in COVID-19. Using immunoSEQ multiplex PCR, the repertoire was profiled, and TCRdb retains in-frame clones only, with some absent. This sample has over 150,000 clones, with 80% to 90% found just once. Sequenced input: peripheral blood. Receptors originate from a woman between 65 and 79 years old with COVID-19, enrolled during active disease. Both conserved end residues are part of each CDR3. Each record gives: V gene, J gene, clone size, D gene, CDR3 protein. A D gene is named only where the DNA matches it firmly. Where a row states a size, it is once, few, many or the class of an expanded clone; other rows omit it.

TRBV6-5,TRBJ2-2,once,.,CASSYSGATNTGELFF
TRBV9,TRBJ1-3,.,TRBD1,CASSVAGGGGVSGNTIYF
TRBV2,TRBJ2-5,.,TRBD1,CASRVDRGRETQYF
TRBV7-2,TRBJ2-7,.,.,CASSLDYSAYEQYF
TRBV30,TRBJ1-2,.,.,CAWSVLEGSGGYTF
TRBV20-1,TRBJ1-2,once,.,CGGGDNYGYTF
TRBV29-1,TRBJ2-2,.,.,CSVEAGTNTGELFF
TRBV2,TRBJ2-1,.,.,CASKGSQRYQQFF
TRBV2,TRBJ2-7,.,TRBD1,CASRVGQGLFYEQYF
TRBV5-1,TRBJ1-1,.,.,CASSLAGSPEAFF
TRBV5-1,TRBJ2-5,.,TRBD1,CASRISTGEETQYF
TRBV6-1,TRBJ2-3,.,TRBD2,CASSEALRGGLDTQYF
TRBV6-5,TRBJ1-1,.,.,CASSYSTLNTEAFF
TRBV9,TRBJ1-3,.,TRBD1,CASSVADRASGNTIYF
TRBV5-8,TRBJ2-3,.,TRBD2,CASSPIIGLAGIDTQYF
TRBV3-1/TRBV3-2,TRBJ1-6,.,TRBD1,CASSPTGVNSPLHF
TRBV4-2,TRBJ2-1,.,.,CASSQEVLGALSYNEQFF
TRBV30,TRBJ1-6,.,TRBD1,CAWSVLTRGNSPLHF
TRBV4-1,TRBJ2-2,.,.,CASSRGLAGASTGELFF
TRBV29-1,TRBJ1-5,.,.,CSVGGGNSNQPQHF
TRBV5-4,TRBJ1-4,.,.,CASSLTGKMGTNEKLFF
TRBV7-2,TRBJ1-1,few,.,CASSLAWDYHPRYGGTEAFF
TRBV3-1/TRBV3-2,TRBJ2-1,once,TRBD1,CASSQWTGAYNEQFF
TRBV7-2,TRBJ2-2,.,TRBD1,CASSVRQGAGELFF
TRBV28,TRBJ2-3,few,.,CASSQQGGGTDTQYF
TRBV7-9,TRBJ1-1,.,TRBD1,CASSYGPGQKLNTEAFF
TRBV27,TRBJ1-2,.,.,CASSPRPGYGYTF
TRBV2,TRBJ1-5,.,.,CASSVVSGDSNQPQHF
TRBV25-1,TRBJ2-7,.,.,CASSEYGRNYEQYF
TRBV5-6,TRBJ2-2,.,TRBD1,CASSAGTGESTGELFF
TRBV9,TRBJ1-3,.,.,CASSVPDSGNTIYF
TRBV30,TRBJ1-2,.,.,CAWSKVGDYGYTF
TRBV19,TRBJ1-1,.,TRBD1,CASTRGQGALNTEAFF
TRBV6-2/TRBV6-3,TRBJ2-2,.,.,CASSRGQHLTGELFF
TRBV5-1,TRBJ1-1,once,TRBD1,CASSLGQGFAFF
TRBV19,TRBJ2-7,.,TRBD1,CASSVTPGTGGEQYF
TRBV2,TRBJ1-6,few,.,CASSRDSEGSPLHF
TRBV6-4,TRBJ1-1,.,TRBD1,CASSTGQGSTEAFF
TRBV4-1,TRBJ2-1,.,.,CASSPHAVLHNEQFF
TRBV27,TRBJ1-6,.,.,CASSFKGPYNSPLHF
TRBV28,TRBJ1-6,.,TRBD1,CASIGGQGNSPLHF
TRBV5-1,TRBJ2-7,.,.,CASSSSLSGSYEQYF
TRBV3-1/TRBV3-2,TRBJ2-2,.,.,CASSQTITYTGELFF
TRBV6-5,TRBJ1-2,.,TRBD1,CASRDRGRNGYTF
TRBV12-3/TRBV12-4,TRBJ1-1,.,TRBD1,CASTGGTEAFF
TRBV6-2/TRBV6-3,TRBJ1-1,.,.,CASSLTLIMNTEAFF
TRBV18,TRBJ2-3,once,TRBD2,CASSSRTSGGTDTQYF
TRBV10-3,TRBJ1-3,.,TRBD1,CAISAGGISGNTIYF
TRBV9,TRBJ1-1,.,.,CASSPTQANTEAFF
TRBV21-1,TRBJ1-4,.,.,CASSKVAGQGAPSTNEKLFF
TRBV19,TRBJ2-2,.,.,CASSQTGVNTGELFF
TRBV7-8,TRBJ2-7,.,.,CASSLAQAADYEQYF
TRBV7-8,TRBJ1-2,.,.,CASSLGGPANYGYTF
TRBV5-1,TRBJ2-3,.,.,CASSLDPGVDTQYF